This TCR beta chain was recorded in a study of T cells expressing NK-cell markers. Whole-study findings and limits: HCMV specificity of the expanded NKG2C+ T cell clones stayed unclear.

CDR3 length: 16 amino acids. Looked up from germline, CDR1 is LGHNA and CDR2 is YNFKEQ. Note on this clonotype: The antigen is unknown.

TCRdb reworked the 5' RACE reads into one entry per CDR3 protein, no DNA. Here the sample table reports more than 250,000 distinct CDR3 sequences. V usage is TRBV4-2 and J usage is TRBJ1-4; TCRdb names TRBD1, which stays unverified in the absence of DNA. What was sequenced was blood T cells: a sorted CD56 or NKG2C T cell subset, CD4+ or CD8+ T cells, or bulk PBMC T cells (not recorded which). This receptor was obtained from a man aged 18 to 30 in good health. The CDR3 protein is CASSHPRNSLNEKLFF.